This record concerns one T cell receptor beta chain sequence. Antigen: not known. This sample stems from a study of radiotherapy plus CTLA-4 blockade in lung cancer. As for the study in general: Overall, 18% of patients showed an objective response, while approximately 30% attained disease control.

Study-wide results and caveats: Early clonal dynamics of blood T cells, together with interferon-beta, were reported as the best response predictor.

Germline V gene data show CDR1 as LGHNA and CDR2 as YSLEER. Deletions cut 1 base from V and 6 bases from J, with 18 bases between. This CDR3 has 16 amino acids. Profiling relied on immunoSEQ multiplex PCR, and the TCRdb table lists in-frame clones only, not all of them. The data contain some 60,000 clones, around 69% of them singletons. Chemo-refractory metastatic non-small-cell lung cancer patients underwent focal radiation alongside CTLA-4 blockade with ipilimumab. The rearrangement joins TRBV4-3 to TRBJ1-2; D is possibly TRBD1 (6 bases). This receptor was identified in a human donor with non-small cell lung cancer who had a complete response to radiotherapy plus ipilimumab. The sample was peripheral blood, taken from a patient treated with radiotherapy plus ipilimumab. DNA for the CDR3: TGCGCCAGCAGCCAAGCGTCGTGGACAGCAGACGATGGCTACACCTTC. Translation: CASSQASWTADDGYTF.